Each of the 3 T cell receptor beta chains below was sequenced from the same sample in a study of T-cell memory formation after mild COVID-19. A single record per CDR3 protein comes from TCRdb applying MiXCR to the 5' RACE reads. The data contain approximately 210,000 distinct CDR3 sequences, 18% of them singletons. The source material was PBMCs or a T cell subset sorted from them (not recorded which). Receptors originate from an adult woman who had mild COVID-19 (a few samples of this study predate the infection). Cell type and time point are not known.

This clonotype was detected only a few times. The chain combines TRBV29-1 with TRBJ2-7, with a weak D call TRBD2 (5 bases). Germline CDR1 and CDR2: SQVTM and ANQGSEA. V shed 6 bases and J shed 7 bases, with 16 bases lying between them. The CDR3 is 12 residues long. The CDR3 sequence is CSVPLGRGEQYF. Written as DNA, the CDR3 is TGCAGCGTCCCCTTGGGCCGGGGAGAGCAGTACTTC.

This clonotype was observed a handful of times. The genes are TRBV20-1 and TRBJ1-5, with 7 nucleotides matching TRBD1. J gave up 0 bases and V 0 bases, and 11 bases lay outside the gene matches. Germline V gene lookup returns CDR1 DFQATT and CDR2 SNEGSKA (reference sequence). The CDR3 runs 18 residues. The CDR3 DNA sequence: TGCAGTGCTAGAGATTTCGGGACAGCGCAATATAGCAATCAGCCCCAGCATTTT. This translates into CSARDFGTAQYSNQPQHF.

This chain uses TRBV5-6 with TRBJ2-3; D is undetermined. V shed 0 bases and J shed 12 bases, with 11 bases lying between them. Germline V gene lookup returns CDR1 SGHDT and CDR2 YYEEEE. The CDR3 is 12 residues long. CDR3 coding DNA: TGTGCCAGCAGCTTGGTATCAGTCTCCCAGTATTTT. Its translation is CASSLVSVSQYF.